What follows is one T cell receptor (beta chain) and its context. The record originates from a study of blood T cell repertoires in COVID-19. Profiling relied on immunoSEQ multiplex PCR, and the TCRdb table lists in-frame clones only, not all of them. The sample holds approximately 100,000 clones, approximately 80% seen once. The V gene's germline CDR1 is MNHEY and CDR2 SVGEGT. The CDR3 sequence is 19 residues long. J lost 4 bases, V lost 5 bases, and 17 bases had no gene match. Source material: peripheral blood. The clonotype originates from a human donor in a cohort sampled during active COVID-19. The chain combines TRBV6-2 or TRBV6-3 with TRBJ1-2, with 12 bases matching TRBD1. The CDR3: CASSDRTGQGAYLSYGYTF. In DNA, the CDR3 is TGTGCCAGCAGTGACAGAACGGGACAGGGGGCATATCTGTCCTATGGCTACACCTTC.